This T cell receptor beta chain was sequenced for a study of T-cell memory formation after mild COVID-19. Notes on the study in general: Memory from before infection featured some responding clones, which suggests cross-reactive memory joined. Clones that contracted from day 15 to 85 had balanced CD4/CD8; later expanders were CD4+ biased. The authors did not confirm SARS-CoV-2 specificity of second-wave clones peaking day 37.

The CDR3 runs 14 residues. The germline V gene has CDR1 LGHDT and CDR2 YNNKEL (reference sequence). The V segment lost 4 bases and the J segment 8 bases; nucleotides outside the gene matches: 8. About this clonotype: The antigen is not known.

TCRdb reprocessed the 5' RACE reads with MiXCR, giving one entry per CDR3 protein. This table holds some 410,000 distinct CDR3 sequences, roughly a quarter found once. Sequenced: PBMCs or a T cell subset sorted from them (not recorded which). The chain has TRBV3-1 and TRBJ2-4; 7 nucleotides agree with TRBD2. The receptor's source is an adult woman who had mild COVID-19 (a few samples of this study predate the infection). Cell type and time point are not known. CDR3 sequence: CASSRRGVGDIQYF. DNA for the CDR3: TGTGCCAGCAGCCGCCGGGGGGTGGGTGACATTCAGTACTTC.